The sequence of this T cell receptor beta chain was determined in a study of cytomegalovirus exposure and HLA in healthy donors. Whole-study context: In an early release, HLA-typed donors contributed about 79 million unique TCR sequences. Whole-study results and caveats: It was only CMV serostatus that was available as immune exposure information.

PCR involved 60 Vbeta and 13 Jbeta primers. Original handling: An analysis performed later counted 73 million or so unique TCR beta chains (approximately 12 million of them shared). The protocol was immunoSEQ multiplex PCR, while the TCRdb copy is restricted to in-frame clones and leaves out a portion. V, J and clone size derive from that table, while D and trimming were established from the DNA sequence. Of around 60,000 clones in the sample, roughly 74% were seen once. This clone has a handful of counts. Its specificity is unknown. The junction had 8 bases not matched to a gene; V was cut back by 10 bases and J by 4 bases. The CDR3 runs 13 residues. Per germline, CDR1 MNHNS and CDR2 SASEGT.

This TCR came from a woman in her forties in good health and CMV-seropositive. The V gene is TRBV6-1, the J gene TRBJ1-1, with 8 positions matching TRBD1. Sequencing used PBMCs. CDR3 coding DNA: TGTGCCACCACAATTACAGGGGGCACTGAAGCTTTCTTT. This codes for CATTITGGTEAFF.